Listed here is a single TCR beta chain. This specimen belongs to a study of blood T cell repertoires in COVID-19. The wider study: The United States, Italy and Spain provided the acute and convalescent COVID-19 samples. The cDNA or gDNA used as material had been derived from T cells, B-cell-depleted T cells, or PBMCs.

The V gene lost 3 bases and the J gene lost 6 bases, with 12 bases spanning the gap. The germline gives CDR1 LNHDA, CDR2 SQIVND (reference sequence). The CDR3 runs to 14 residues. Original data processing: Estimated nucleated cell counts came from reference gene primer amplification. The method was immunoSEQ multiplex PCR; TCRdb's version includes in-frame clones alone and lacks a portion of them. For V, J and clone size, that table is used; D and trimming come from the DNA. The table includes fewer than 80,000 clones, approximately 92% detected once. The V call is TRBV19, the J call TRBJ2-1; D is unresolved. Sequencing was carried out using peripheral blood. The TCR comes from a human donor in a cohort sampled during active COVID-19. CDR3 region: CASSIAYYGNEQFF. CDR3 in DNA: TGTGCCAGTAGTATCGCCTACTACGGCAATGAGCAGTTCTTC.